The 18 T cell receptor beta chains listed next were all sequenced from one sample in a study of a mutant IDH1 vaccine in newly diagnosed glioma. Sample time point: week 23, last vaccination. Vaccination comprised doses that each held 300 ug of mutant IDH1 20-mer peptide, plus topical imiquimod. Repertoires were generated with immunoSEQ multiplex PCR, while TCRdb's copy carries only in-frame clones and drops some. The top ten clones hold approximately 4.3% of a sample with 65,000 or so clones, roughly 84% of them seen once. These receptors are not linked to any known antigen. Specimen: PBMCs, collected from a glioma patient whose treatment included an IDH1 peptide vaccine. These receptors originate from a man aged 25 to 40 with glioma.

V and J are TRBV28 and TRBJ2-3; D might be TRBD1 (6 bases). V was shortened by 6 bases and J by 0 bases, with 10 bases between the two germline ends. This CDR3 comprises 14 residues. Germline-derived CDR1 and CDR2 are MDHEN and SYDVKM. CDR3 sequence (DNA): TGTGCCAGCAGGGACAGCTCTAGCACAGATACGCAGTATTTT. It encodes CASRDSSSTDTQYF.

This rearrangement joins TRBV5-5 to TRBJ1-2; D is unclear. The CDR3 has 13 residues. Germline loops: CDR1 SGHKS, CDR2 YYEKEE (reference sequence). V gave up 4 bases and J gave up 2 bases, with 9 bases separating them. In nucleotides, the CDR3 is TGTGCCAGCAGCGTGGACTGGAACTATGGCTACACCTTC. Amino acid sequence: CASSVDWNYGYTF.

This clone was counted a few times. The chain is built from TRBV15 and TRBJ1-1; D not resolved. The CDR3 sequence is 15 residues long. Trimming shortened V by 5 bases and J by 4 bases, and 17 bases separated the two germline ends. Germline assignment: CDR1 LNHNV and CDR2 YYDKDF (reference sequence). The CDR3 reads CATSSSSGRRTEAFF. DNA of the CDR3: TGTGCCACCAGCTCGTCATCTGGGCGGCGCACTGAAGCTTTCTTT.

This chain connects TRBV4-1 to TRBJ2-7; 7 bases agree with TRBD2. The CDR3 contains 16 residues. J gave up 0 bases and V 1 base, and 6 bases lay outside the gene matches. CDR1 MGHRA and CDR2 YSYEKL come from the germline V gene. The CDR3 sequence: CASSQALAVSSYEQYF. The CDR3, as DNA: TGCGCCAGCAGCCAAGCTCTAGCGGTTAGCTCCTACGAGCAGTACTTC.

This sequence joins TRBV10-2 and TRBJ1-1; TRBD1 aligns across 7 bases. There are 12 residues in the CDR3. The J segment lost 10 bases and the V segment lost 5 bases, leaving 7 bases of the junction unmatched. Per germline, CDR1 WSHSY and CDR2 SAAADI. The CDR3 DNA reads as TGCGCCAGCAGTTCTGACAGGGCTTCAGCTTTCTTT. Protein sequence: CASSSDRASAFF.

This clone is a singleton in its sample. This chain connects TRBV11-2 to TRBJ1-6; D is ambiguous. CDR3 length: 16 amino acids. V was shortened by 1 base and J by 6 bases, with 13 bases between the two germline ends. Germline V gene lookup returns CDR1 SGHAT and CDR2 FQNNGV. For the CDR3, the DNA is TGTGCCAGCAGCTTAGTAGGGCCGGGCCCTAATTCACCCCTCCACTTT. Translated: CASSLVGPGPNSPLHF.

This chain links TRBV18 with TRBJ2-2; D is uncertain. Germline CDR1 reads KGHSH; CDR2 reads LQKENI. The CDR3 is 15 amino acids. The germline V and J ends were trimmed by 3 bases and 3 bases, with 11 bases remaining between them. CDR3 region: CASSPTGLDTGELFF. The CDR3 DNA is TGTGCCAGCTCACCGACGGGCTTGGACACCGGGGAGCTGTTTTTT.

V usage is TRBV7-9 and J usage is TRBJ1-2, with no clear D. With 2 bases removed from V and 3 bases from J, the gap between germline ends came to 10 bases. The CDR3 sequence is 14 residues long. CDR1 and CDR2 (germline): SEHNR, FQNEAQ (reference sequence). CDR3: CASSLSANYYGYTF. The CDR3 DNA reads TGTGCCAGCAGCTTATCGGCCAACTACTATGGCTACACCTTC. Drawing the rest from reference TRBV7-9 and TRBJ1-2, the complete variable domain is DTGVSQNPRHKITKRGQNVTFRCDPISEHNRLYWYRQTLGQGPEFLTYFQNEAQLEKSRLLSDRFSAERPKGSFSTLEIQRTEQGDSAMYLCASSLSANYYGYTFGSGTRLTVV.

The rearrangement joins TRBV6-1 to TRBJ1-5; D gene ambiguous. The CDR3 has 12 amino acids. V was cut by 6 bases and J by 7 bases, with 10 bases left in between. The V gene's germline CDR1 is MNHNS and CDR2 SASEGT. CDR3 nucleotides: TGTGCCAGCAGCCCCCGCTTCCAGCCCCAGCATTTT. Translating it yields CASSPRFQPQHF.

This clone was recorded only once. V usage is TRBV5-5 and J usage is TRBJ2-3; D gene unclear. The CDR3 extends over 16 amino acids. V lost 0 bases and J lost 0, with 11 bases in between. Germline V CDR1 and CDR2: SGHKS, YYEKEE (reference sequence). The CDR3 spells CASSLGSTTSTDTQYF. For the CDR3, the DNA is TGTGCCAGCAGCTTGGGTTCTACCACTAGCACAGATACGCAGTATTTT.

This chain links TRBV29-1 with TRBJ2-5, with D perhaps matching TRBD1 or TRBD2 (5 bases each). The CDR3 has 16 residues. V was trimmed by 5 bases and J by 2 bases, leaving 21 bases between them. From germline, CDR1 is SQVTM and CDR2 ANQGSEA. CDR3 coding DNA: TGCAGCGTTCGAGCCCAGGGAGTGACACTTCAAGAGACCCAGTACTTC. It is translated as CSVRAQGVTLQETQYF.

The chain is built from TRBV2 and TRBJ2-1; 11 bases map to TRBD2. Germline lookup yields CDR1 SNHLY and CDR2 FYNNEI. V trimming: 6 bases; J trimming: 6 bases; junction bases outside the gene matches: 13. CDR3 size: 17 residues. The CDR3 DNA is TGTGCCAGCAGACCCCACCTACTAGCGGGGGTGGTCAATGAGCAGTTCTTC. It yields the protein CASRPHLLAGVVNEQFF.

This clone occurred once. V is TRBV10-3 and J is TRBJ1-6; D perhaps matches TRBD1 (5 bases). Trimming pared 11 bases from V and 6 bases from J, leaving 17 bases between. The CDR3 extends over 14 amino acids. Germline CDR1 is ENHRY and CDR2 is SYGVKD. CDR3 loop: CAVGAGQSNSPLHF. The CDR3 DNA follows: TGTGCCGTAGGGGCAGGGCAGAGTAATTCACCCCTCCACTTT.

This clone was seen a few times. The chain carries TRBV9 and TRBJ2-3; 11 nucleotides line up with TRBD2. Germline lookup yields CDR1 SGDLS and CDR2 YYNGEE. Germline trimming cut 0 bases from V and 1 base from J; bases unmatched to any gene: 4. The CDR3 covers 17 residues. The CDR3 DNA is TGTGCCAGCAGCGTAGGTAGCGGGGGGGCCGGCACAGATACGCAGTATTTT. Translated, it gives CASSVGSGGAGTDTQYF.

CDR3 sequence reads: CASSTGRTSNYGYTF. The CDR3 nucleotides are TGTGCCAGCAGCACGGGACGGACTTCTAACTATGGCTACACCTTC. The chain combines TRBV5-4 with TRBJ1-2; D perhaps matches TRBD1 (5 bases). The germline CDR1 and CDR2 sequences are SGHNT and YYREEE (reference sequence). V was clipped by 4 bases and J by 0 bases, with 13 bases between them. This CDR3 spans 15 amino acids.

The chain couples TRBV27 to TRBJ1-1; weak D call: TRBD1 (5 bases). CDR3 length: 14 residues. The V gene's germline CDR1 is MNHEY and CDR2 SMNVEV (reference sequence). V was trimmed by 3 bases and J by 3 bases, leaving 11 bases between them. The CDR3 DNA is TGTGCCAGCAGTTTTGGGGCAGGACACACTGAAGCTTTCTTT. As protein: CASSFGAGHTEAFF.

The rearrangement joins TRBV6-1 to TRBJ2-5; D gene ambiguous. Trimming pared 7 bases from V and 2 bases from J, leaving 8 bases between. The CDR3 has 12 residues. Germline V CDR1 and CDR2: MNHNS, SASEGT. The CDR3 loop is CASTPAQETQYF. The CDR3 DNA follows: TGTGCCAGCACTCCCGCACAAGAGACCCAGTACTTC.

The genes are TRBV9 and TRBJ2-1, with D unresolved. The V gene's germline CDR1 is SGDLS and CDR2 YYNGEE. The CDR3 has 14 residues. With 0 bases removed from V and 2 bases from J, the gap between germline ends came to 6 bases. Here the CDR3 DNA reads TGTGCCAGCAGCGTAGGGTCCGCCTACAATGAGCAGTTCTTC. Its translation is CASSVGSAYNEQFF.